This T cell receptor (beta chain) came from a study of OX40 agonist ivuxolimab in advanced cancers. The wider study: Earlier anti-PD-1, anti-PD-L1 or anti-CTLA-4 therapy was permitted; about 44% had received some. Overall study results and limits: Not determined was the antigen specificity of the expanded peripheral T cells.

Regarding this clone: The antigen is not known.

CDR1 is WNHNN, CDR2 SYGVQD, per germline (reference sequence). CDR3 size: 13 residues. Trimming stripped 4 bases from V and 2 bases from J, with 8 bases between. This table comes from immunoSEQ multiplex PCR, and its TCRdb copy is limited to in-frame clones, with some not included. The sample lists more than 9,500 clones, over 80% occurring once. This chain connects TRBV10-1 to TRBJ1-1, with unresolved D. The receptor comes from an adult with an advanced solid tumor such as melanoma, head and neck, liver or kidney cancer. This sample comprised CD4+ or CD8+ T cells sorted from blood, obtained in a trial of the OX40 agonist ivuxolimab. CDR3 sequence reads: CASSASFNTEAFF. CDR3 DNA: TGCGCCAGCAGTGCCTCGTTTAACACTGAAGCTTTCTTT.